The 3 T cell receptor beta chains below were found in one sample sequenced in a study of persistence of HIV-infected CD4 T cells. For these receptors, no antigen is known. This was the immunoSEQ version 4 assay in survey mode. Sequenced by immunoSEQ multiplex PCR; TCRdb stores in-frame clones only, minus some. The sample holds fewer than 35,000 clones, roughly 82% seen once. Cells were stimulated with CMV-infected fibroblast lysates at about 10 ug/mL. Memory cells lacking CD40L and CD69 with high CD45RO were sorted. Sample: CD4+ T cells sorted from PBMCs after roughly 19-hour stimulation, taken from a patient who received antiretroviral therapy. Every receptor here comes from an adult woman with HIV who was CMV-seropositive.

The V call is TRBV30, the J call TRBJ1-3; maybe TRBD1 (6 bases). The CDR3 loop spans 13 amino acids. V was trimmed by 7 bases and J by 3 bases, leaving 13 bases between them. Germline lookup yields CDR1 GTSNPN and CDR2 SVGIG (reference sequence). The CDR3 spells CAYDRSGGNTIYF. The CDR3 nucleotides are TGTGCCTATGACAGGTCCGGTGGAAACACCATATATTTT.

This chain connects TRBV19 to TRBJ1-1; a possible D gene is TRBD1 (5 bases). The ends were cut back, 5 bases at V and 3 bases at J, with 10 bases in the middle. Germline lookup yields CDR1 LNHDA and CDR2 SQIVND (reference sequence). The CDR3 length is 13 residues. The CDR3: CASSGRDHTEAFF. The CDR3 region has the DNA TGTGCCAGTAGTGGCAGGGACCACACTGAAGCTTTCTTT.

The V call is TRBV19, the J call TRBJ1-1, with 7 bases that match TRBD1. CDR3 size: 16 residues. Looked up from germline, CDR1 is LNHDA and CDR2 is SQIVND (reference sequence). Losses at the gene ends were 1 base for V and 3 bases for J; bases not matched to a gene: 8. DNA for the CDR3: TGTGCCAGTAGTATAGGTGGGACAGCACTGGACACTGAAGCTTTCTTT. Protein sequence: CASSIGGTALDTEAFF.